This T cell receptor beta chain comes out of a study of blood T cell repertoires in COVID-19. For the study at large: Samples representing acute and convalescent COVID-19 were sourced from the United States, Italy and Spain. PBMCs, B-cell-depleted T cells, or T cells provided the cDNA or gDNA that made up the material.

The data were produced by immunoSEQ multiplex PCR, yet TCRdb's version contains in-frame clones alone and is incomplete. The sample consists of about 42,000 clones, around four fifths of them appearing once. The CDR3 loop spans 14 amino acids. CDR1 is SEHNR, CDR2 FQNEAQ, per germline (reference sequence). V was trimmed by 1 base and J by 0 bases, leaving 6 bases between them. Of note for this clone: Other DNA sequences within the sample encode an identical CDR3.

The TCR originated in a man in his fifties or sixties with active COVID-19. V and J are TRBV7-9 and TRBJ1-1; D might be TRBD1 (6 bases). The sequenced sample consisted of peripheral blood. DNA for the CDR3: TGTGCCAGCAGCTTAGGACAGGTGAACACTGAAGCTTTCTTT. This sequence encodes CASSLGQVNTEAFF. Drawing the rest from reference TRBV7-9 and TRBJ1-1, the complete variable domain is DTGVSQNPRHKITKRGQNVTFRCDPISEHNRLYWYRQTLGQGPEFLTYFQNEAQLEKSRLLSDRFSAERPKGSFSTLEIQRTEQGDSAMYLCASSLGQVNTEAFFGQGTRLTVV.